The rows below give T cell receptor beta chains drawn from one sample of a study of blood T cell repertoires in COVID-19. Sequenced by immunoSEQ multiplex PCR; TCRdb stores in-frame clones only, minus some. The sample has some 170,000 clones; approximately 88% are singletons. Sequences were obtained from peripheral blood. The origin of the receptors is a woman aged 40 to 50 with COVID-19, enrolled during active disease. Each CDR3 is given with its conserved first and last residue. Fields, in order: clone size, CDR3 length, J gene, V gene, D gene, CDR3 DNA, CDR3 protein. D genes are given only for firm matches. Expanded clones get a size class; other rows say once, few or many, or leave the size out.

.,13,TRBJ1-5,TRBV6-5,.,TGTGCCAGCAGTTACTCGCCAGATCAGCCCCAGCATTTT,CASSYSPDQPQHF
.,16,TRBJ1-2,TRBV28,TRBD1,TGTGCCAGCAGTTTATTGGAGGGAGTGGGCAGGGGGCCATTAACCTTC,CASSLLEGVGRGPLTF
.,15,TRBJ2-1,TRBV3-1/TRBV3-2,.,TGTGCCAGCAGACTCGCCGGGAGCGTAGGGAATGAGCAGTTCTTC,CASRLAGSVGNEQFF
few,15,TRBJ2-7,TRBV11-3,.,TGTGCCAGCAGCTTAGGGTATGACGGGGACTACGAGCAGTACTTC,CASSLGYDGDYEQYF
.,15,TRBJ1-3,TRBV5-1,.,TGCGCCAGCAGCTTGGGTAGACTCGGTGGAAACACCATATATTTT,CASSLGRLGGNTIYF
.,13,TRBJ1-2,TRBV27,.,TGTGCCAGCAGCTCCCCTTCCTTCTATGGCTACACCTTC,CASSSPSFYGYTF
once,19,TRBJ2-2,TRBV29-1,TRBD2,TGCAGCGCCCGGGCACGCGGAGGGAGCGGGAGAGGGAACACCGGGGAGCTGTTTTTT,CSARARGGSGRGNTGELFF
.,14,TRBJ1-1,TRBV19,TRBD1,TGTGCCAGTAGTTCCGGGACAGGACACACTGAAGCTTTCTTT,CASSSGTGHTEAFF
once,17,TRBJ1-3,TRBV28,.,TGTGCCAGCAGGCTTCCCCCAGGGTCGAACTCTGGAAACACCATATATTTT,CASRLPPGSNSGNTIYF
.,18,TRBJ2-7,TRBV3-1/TRBV3-2,TRBD1,TGTGCCAGCAGCCAAGACGTAACCAAGACAGGGGGCTCCTACGAGCAGTACTTC,CASSQDVTKTGGSYEQYF
.,14,TRBJ2-3,TRBV6-5,TRBD2,TGTGCCACCTTAGCGGGAGGGCACACAGATACGCAGTATTTT,CATLAGGHTDTQYF
.,15,TRBJ2-3,TRBV21-1,.,TGTGCCAGCAGCAAAGATGGACAGGGATCAGATACGCAGTATTTT,CASSKDGQGSDTQYF
.,16,TRBJ2-5,TRBV10-1,TRBD2,TGCGCCAGCAGTGAGTCTCGCGGGGGGGCCCGGGAGACCCAGTACTTC,CASSESRGGARETQYF
once,14,TRBJ1-4,TRBV4-2,.,TGTGCCAGCAGCCAAGAGGGGCAGAATGAAAAACTGTTTTTT,CASSQEGQNEKLFF
.,14,TRBJ1-1,TRBV6-5,.,TGTGCCAGCAGTTACTCGCCGAGGAACACTGAAGCTTTCTTT,CASSYSPRNTEAFF
.,13,TRBJ1-3,TRBV28,.,TGTGCCAGCAGGCTCGGGAGGGGAAACACCATATATTTT,CASRLGRGNTIYF
.,13,TRBJ2-7,TRBV28,TRBD2,TGTGCCAGCAGTCTCGGACTAGCCTACGAGCAGTACTTC,CASSLGLAYEQYF
.,14,TRBJ1-3,TRBV6-5,.,TGTGCCAGCAGTCCAGGTGTCTCTGGAAACACCATATATTTT,CASSPGVSGNTIYF
.,13,TRBJ1-1,TRBV29-1,TRBD1,TGCAGCGTTGCGGGACAGGGGGTCACTGAAGCTTTCTTT,CSVAGQGVTEAFF
.,12,TRBJ2-1,TRBV10-3,.,TGTGCCATCAGTGTCACATACAATGAGCAGTTCTTC,CAISVTYNEQFF
few,14,TRBJ1-2,TRBV6-5,TRBD1,TGTGCCAGCAGTTACAGACAGGGGACCTATGGCTACACCTTC,CASSYRQGTYGYTF
.,15,TRBJ1-1,TRBV27,.,TGTGCCAGCAGTTATAGGGGCGACAGCCACACTGAAGCTTTCTTT,CASSYRGDSHTEAFF
.,14,TRBJ1-2,TRBV7-8,TRBD1,TGTGCCAGCAGAAAGACAGGGGGCGTCTATGGCTACACCTTC,CASRKTGGVYGYTF